Presented here are 13 T cell receptor beta chains from one specimen sequenced in a study of OX40 agonist ivuxolimab in advanced cancers. Using immunoSEQ multiplex PCR, the repertoire was profiled, and TCRdb retains in-frame clones only, with some absent. This sample has just under 8,000 clones; roughly 85% occur once, and the top ten carry 1.5% to 2%. The sequencing used CD4+ or CD8+ T cells sorted from blood, collected in a trial of the OX40 agonist ivuxolimab. Receptor source: an adult with an advanced solid tumor such as melanoma, head and neck, liver or kidney cancer.

This sequence joins TRBV6-1 and TRBJ1-2, with D possibly being TRBD1 (6 bases). There are 15 residues in the CDR3. Trimming removed 0 bases at V and 4 bases at J, with 12 bases between. Germline CDR1 and CDR2: MNHNS and SASEGT. CDR3 amino acids: CASSEAQGLLYGYTF. The CDR3, as DNA: TGTGCCAGCAGTGAAGCGCAGGGGTTACTCTATGGCTACACCTTC.

This clone was picked up a small number of times. The rearrangement joins TRBV7-2 to TRBJ1-2; D is unclear. Trimming took 5 bases from V and 6 from J, leaving 13 bases between them. The germline V gene has CDR1 SGHTA and CDR2 FQGNSA. The CDR3 is 13 residues long. The CDR3 DNA is TGTGCCAGCAGCCCGGGCCCTGGCCATGGCTACACCTTC. Its translation is CASSPGPGHGYTF.

This clone was seen just once. V gene TRBV15 combines with J gene TRBJ1-6; maybe TRBD1 (5 bases). Germline V gene lookup returns CDR1 LNHNV and CDR2 YYDKDF (reference sequence). V was cut by 0 bases and J by 7 bases, with 10 bases left in between. The CDR3 spans 15 residues. This CDR3 is CATSRDPGGNSPLHF. DNA of the CDR3: TGTGCCACCAGCAGAGATCCGGGGGGGAATTCACCCCTCCACTTT.

This chain uses TRBV18 with TRBJ2-5, with 15 bases aligning to TRBD2. CDR3 size: 19 residues. With 6 bases clipped from V and 4 bases from J, the junction kept 15 bases outside the gene matches. CDR1 and CDR2 from the germline V gene are KGHSH and LQKENI. CDR3 sequence (DNA): TGTGCCAGCTCGCCGCTAGGTCGGACTAGCGGGAGGGCCGGAGAGACCCAGTACTTC. Protein: CASSPLGRTSGRAGETQYF. The full variable domain, rest sourced from reference TRBV18 and TRBJ2-5, is NAGVMQNPRHLVRRRGQEARLRCSPMKGHSHVYWYRQLPEEGLKFMVYLQKENIIDESGMPKERFSAEFPKEGPSILRIQQVVRGDSAAYFCASSPLGRTSGRAGETQYFGPGTRLLVL.

The chain is built from TRBV25-1 and TRBJ2-7, with 12 bases fitting TRBD2. This CDR3 has 18 residues. V gave up 1 base and J gave up 0 bases; unmatched junction bases: 7. Germline CDR1 MGHDK, CDR2 SYGVNS. CDR3: CASSESGTSGGFSYEQYF. The CDR3 DNA sequence: TGTGCCAGCAGTGAATCGGGCACTAGCGGGGGGTTCTCCTACGAGCAGTACTTC.

The V call is TRBV28, the J call TRBJ1-5; D is undetermined. The germline V gene has CDR1 MDHEN and CDR2 SYDVKM. V lost 1 base and J 3 bases, leaving 13 bases between the germline ends. CDR3 length equals 16 residues. CDR3 DNA sequence: TGTGCCAGCAGTTTATTGAGTGGAAGTCTCAATCAGCCCCAGCATTTT. It encodes CASSLLSGSLNQPQHF.

The chain recombines TRBV19 with TRBJ1-2, with 7 positions matching TRBD1. Germline CDR1 LNHDA, CDR2 SQIVND (reference sequence). After removal of 8 bases from V and 3 bases from J, the junction contained 6 bases not matched to a gene. CDR3 size: 13 residues. CDR3 residues: CASSQGIDYGYTF. In DNA form, the CDR3 reads TGTGCCAGTTCACAGGGGATCGACTATGGCTACACCTTC.

The J gene is TRBJ2-2, the V gene TRBV19, with D hard to call. Trimming took 6 bases from V and 5 from J, leaving 4 bases between them. The CDR3 is made up of 11 amino acids. The germline gives CDR1 LNHDA, CDR2 SQIVND (reference sequence). The chain's CDR3 is CASRLTGELFF. The CDR3 nucleotides read TGTGCCAGTAGGTTAACCGGGGAGCTGTTTTTT. Looking up the rest from reference TRBV19 and TRBJ2-2 gives the full variable domain: DGGITQSPKYLFRKEGQNVTLSCEQNLNHDAMYWYRQDPGQGLRLIYYSQIVNDFQKGDIAEGYSVSREKKESFPLTVTSAQKNPTAFYLCASRLTGELFFGEGSRLTVL.

The V gene is TRBV30, the J gene TRBJ2-6, with 9 bases matching TRBD2. CDR3 length: 17 residues. Germline V gene sequence: CDR1 GTSNPN, CDR2 SVGIG (reference sequence). The V and J ends lost 2 bases and 0 bases, in that order; junction bases with no gene match: 5. The chain's CDR3 is CAWSWLAGSSGANVLTF. The CDR3 nucleotides are TGTGCCTGGAGTTGGCTAGCGGGGAGCTCTGGGGCCAACGTCCTGACTTTC.

The genes are TRBV11-2 and TRBJ2-7; the match to TRBD1 covers 8 bases. Per germline, CDR1 SGHAT and CDR2 FQNNGV. This CDR3 is 13 amino acids long. Germline trimming cut 3 bases from V and 12 bases from J; bases unmatched to any gene: 10. Here the CDR3 DNA reads TGTGCCAGCAGCTTCGTTACAGGGGGATTTGCGTACTTC. It yields the protein CASSFVTGGFAYF.

The CDR3 DNA reads as TGCAGCGTCAGCATCGCTAGCGGGCTCCAAGAGACCCAGTACTTC. Amino acid sequence: CSVSIASGLQETQYF. V is TRBV29-1 and J is TRBJ2-5; the match to TRBD2 covers 8 bases. J was trimmed by 1 base and V by 6 bases; bases with no gene match: 10. The CDR3 extends over 15 amino acids. Germline V lookup: CDR1 SQVTM, CDR2 ANQGSEA.

The chain carries TRBV7-2 and TRBJ1-5; no clear D gene. V lost 4 bases to trimming and J lost 9 bases, with 10 bases between them. CDR1 and CDR2 from the germline V gene are SGHTA and FQGNSA. The CDR3 is 12 residues long. CDR3 residues: CASSSPHGPQHF. The CDR3 nucleotides are TGTGCCAGCAGCTCCCCCCATGGGCCCCAGCATTTT. Variable domain in full (rest from reference TRBV7-2 and TRBJ1-5): GAGVSQSPSNKVTEKGKDVELRCDPISGHTALYWYRQSLGQGLEFLIYFQGNSAPDKSGLPSDRFSAERTGGSVSTLTIQRTQQEDSAVYLCASSSPHGPQHFGDGTRLSIL.

The table lists this clone with a count of one. The chain employs TRBV4-1 and TRBJ1-6; 7 nucleotides line up with TRBD1. V lost 3 bases to trimming and J lost 3 bases; unmatched junction nucleotides: 8. Germline CDR1 reads MGHRA; CDR2 reads YSYEKL. This CDR3 has 17 residues. The DNA of the CDR3 is TGCGCCAGCAGCCAGGCTACCGACAGGGACTATAATTCACCCCTCCACTTT. The encoded protein is CASSQATDRDYNSPLHF.